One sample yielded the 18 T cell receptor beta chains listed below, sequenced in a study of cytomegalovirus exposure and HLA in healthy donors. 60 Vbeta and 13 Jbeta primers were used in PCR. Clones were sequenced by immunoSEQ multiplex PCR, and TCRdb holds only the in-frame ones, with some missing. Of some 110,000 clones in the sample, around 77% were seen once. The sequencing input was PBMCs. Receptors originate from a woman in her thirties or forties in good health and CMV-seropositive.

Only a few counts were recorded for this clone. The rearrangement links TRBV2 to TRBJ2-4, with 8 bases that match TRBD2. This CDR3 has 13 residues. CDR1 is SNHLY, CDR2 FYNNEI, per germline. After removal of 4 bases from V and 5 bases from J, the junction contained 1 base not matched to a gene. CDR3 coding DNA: TGTGCCAGCAGTGCGGGGGGGGAAAACATTCAGTACTTC. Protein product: CASSAGGENIQYF.

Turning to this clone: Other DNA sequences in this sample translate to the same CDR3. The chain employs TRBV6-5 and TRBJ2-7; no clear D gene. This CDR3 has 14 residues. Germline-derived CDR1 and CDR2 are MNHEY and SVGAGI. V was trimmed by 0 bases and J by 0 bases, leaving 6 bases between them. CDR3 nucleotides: TGTGCCAGCAGTTACTCGAGCCCCTCCTACGAGCAGTACTTC. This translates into CASSYSSPSYEQYF.

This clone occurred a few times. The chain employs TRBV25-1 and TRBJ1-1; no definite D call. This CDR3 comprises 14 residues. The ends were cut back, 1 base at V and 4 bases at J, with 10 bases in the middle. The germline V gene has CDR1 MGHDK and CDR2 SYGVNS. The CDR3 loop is CASSEFGGGTEAFF. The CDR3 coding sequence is TGTGCCAGCAGTGAATTCGGCGGAGGCACTGAAGCTTTCTTT.

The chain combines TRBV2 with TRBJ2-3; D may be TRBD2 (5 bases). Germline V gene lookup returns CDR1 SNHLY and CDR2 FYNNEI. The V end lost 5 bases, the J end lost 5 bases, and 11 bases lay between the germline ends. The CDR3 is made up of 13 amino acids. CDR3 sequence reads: CASSSNGEDTQYF. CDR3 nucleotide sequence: TGTGCCAGCAGTTCAAACGGGGAAGATACGCAGTATTTT.

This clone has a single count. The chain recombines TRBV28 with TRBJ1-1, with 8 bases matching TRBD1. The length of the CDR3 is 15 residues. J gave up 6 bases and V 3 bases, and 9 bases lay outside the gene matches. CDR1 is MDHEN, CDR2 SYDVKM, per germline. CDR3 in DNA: TGTGCCAGCAGTTTCCCTGGACAGGGTCTGGCTGAAGCTTTCTTT. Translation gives CASSFPGQGLAEAFF.

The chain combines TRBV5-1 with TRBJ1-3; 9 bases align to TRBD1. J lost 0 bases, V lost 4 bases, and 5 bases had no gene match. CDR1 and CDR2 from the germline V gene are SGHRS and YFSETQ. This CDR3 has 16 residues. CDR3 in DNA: TGCGCCAGCAGCCTGGGACAGGGTGGCTCTGGAAACACCATATATTTT. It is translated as CASSLGQGGSGNTIYF.

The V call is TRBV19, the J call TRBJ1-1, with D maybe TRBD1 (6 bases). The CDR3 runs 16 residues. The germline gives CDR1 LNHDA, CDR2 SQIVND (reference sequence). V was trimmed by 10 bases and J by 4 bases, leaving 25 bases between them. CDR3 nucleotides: TGTGCCACCGCGCGATCGGACAGCTTCCGTGGCACTGAAGCTTTCTTT. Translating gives CATARSDSFRGTEAFF.

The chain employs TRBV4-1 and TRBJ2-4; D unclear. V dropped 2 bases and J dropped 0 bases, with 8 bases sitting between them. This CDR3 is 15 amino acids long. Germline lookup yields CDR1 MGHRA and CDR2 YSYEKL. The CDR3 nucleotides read TGCGCCAGCAGCCAATTACAGCTAGCCAAAAACATTCAGTACTTC. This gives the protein CASSQLQLAKNIQYF.

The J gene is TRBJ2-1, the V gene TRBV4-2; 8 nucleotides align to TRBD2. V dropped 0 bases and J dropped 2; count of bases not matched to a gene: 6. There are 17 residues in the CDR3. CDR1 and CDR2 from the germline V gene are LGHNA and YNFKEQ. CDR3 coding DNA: TGTGCCAGCAGCCAAGACGATTTAGCGGGAACCTACAATGAGCAGTTCTTC. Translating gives CASSQDDLAGTYNEQFF.

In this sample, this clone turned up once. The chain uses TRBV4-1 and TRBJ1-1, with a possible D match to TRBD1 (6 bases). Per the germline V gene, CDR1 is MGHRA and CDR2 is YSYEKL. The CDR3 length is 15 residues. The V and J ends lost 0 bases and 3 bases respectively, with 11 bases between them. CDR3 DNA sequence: TGCGCCAGCAGCCAAGAAAGGCAGGGGCACACTGAAGCTTTCTTT. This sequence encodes CASSQERQGHTEAFF.

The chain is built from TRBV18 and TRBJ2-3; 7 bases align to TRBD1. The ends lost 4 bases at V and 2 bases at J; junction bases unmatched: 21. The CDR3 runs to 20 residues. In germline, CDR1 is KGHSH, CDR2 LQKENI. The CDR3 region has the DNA TGTGCCAGCTCACGCACTGTCTCTTCCGGGACAGTATATTCCACAGATACGCAGTATTTT. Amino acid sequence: CASSRTVSSGTVYSTDTQYF.

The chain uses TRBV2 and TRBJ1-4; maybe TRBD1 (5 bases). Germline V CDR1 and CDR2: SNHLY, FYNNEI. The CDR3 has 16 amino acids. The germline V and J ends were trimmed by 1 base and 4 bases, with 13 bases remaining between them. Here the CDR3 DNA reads TGTGCCAGCAGTGAAGATGAACAGGACTATAATGAAAAACTGTTTTTT. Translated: CASSEDEQDYNEKLFF.

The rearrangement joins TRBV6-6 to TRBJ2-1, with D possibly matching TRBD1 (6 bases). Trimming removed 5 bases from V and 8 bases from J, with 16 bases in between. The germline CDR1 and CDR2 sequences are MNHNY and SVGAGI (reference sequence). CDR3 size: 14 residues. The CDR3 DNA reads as TGTGCCAGCAGTACACTAACAGGGTTGGATGAGCAGTTCTTC. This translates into CASSTLTGLDEQFF.

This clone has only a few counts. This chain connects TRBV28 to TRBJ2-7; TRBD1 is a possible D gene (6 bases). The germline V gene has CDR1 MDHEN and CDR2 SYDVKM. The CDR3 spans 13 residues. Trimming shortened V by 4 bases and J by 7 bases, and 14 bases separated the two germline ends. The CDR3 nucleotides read TGTGCCAGCAGTTCCTACAGGGTATCAGAGCAGTACTTC. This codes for CASSSYRVSEQYF.

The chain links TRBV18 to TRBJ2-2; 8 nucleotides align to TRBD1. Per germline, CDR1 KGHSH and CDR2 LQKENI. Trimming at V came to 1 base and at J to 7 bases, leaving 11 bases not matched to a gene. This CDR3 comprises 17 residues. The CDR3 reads CASSPQETGESGGELFF. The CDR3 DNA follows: TGTGCCAGCTCACCACAAGAGACAGGGGAATCTGGCGGGGAGCTGTTTTTT. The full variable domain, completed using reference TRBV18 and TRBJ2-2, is NAGVMQNPRHLVRRRGQEARLRCSPMKGHSHVYWYRQLPEEGLKFMVYLQKENIIDESGMPKERFSAEFPKEGPSILRIQQVVRGDSAAYFCASSPQETGESGGELFFGEGSRLTVL.

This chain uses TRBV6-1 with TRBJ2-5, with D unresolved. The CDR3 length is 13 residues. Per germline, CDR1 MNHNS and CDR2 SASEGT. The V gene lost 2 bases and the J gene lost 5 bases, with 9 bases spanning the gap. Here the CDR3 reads CASSEFLGETQYF. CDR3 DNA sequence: TGTGCCAGCAGTGAATTTCTGGGCGAGACCCAGTACTTC.

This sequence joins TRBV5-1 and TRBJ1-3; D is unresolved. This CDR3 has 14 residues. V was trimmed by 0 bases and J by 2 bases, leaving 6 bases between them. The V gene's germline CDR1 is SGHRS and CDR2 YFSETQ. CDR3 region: CASSLETAGNTIYF. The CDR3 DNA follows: TGCGCCAGCAGCTTGGAAACGGCTGGAAACACCATATATTTT.

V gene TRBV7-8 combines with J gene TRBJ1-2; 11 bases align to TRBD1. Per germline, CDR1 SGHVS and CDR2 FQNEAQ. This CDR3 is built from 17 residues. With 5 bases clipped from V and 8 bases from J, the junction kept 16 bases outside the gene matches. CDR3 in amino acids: CASSPTRYPDRGRGYTF. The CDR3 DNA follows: TGTGCCAGCAGCCCTACGAGATACCCGGACAGGGGGCGCGGCTACACCTTC. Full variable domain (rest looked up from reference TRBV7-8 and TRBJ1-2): GAGVSQSPRYKVAKRGQDVALRCDPISGHVSLFWYQQALGQGPEFLTYFQNEAQLDKSGLPSDRFFAERPEGSVSTLKIQRTQQEDSAVYLCASSPTRYPDRGRGYTFGSGTRLTVV.